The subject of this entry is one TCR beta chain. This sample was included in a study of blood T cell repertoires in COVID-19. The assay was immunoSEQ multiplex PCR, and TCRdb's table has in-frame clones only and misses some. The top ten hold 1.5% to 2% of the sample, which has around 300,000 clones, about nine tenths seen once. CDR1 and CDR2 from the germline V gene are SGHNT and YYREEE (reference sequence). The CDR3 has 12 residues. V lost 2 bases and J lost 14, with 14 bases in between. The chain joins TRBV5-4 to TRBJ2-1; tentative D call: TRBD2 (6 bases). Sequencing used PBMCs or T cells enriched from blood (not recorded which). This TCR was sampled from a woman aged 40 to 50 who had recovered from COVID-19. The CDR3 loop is CASSFHRDSEFF. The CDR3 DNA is TGTGCCAGCAGCTTTCACCGGGACTCCGAGTTCTTC.